This TCR beta chain is drawn from a study of T-cell reconstitution after alpha-beta-depleted transplantation in children. Germline CDR1 reads LNHDA; CDR2 reads SQIVND (reference sequence). The germline V and J ends were trimmed by 3 bases and 6 bases, with 18 bases remaining between them. The CDR3 runs to 16 residues. Unique molecular identifiers were incorporated during preparation of the TCRbeta library. One entry per CDR3 protein, called by TCRdb with MiXCR from the PCR reads. The sample carries over 200,000 distinct CDR3 sequences, 8.5% to 10% recorded once. This chain joins TRBV19 and TRBJ2-1, with no clear D. The clonotype comes from a human donor who donated a stem cell graft to a child with acute lymphoblastic leukemia. The sample was PBMCs from the stem cell graft donor, taken from the stem cell graft. The CDR3, as DNA: TGTGCCAGTAGTATTCATGCTGTTAGTGCCTCCAATGAGCAGTTCTTC. It specifies CASSIHAVSASNEQFF.